This TCR beta chain was found in a study of blood T cell repertoires in COVID-19. The data were produced by immunoSEQ multiplex PCR, yet TCRdb's version contains in-frame clones alone and is incomplete. The sample has around 300,000 clones, 75% to 95% seen once; the top ten hold roughly 1.1%. Each participant's cohort was designated according to participant-reported clinical history. The CDR3 contains 18 residues. V lost 0 bases and J lost 1, with 17 bases in between. Germline values: CDR1 MNHEY, CDR2 SVGEGT. This sequence was found in a woman in her thirties who had recovered from COVID-19. The rearrangement links TRBV6-2 or TRBV6-3 to TRBJ2-3; possible D gene TRBD2, 5 bases. The sequenced material came from PBMCs or T cells enriched from blood (not recorded which). The DNA of the CDR3 is TGTGCCAGCAGTTACTCGAGGGAGTTAGTACCTGGCACAGATACGCAGTATTTT. Translated, it gives CASSYSRELVPGTDTQYF.